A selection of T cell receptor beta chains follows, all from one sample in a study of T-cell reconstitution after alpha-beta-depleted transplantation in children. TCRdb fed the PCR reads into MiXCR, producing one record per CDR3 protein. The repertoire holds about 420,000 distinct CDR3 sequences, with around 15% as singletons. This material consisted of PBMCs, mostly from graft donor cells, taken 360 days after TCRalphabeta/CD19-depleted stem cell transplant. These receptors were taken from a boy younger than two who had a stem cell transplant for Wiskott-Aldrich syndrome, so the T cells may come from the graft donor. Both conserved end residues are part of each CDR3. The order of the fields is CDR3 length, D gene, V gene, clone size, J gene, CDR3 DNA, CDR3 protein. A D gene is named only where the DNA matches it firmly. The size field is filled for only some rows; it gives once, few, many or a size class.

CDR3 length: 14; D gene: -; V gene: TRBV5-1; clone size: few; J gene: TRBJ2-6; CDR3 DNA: TGCGCCAGCACCATTACGTCTGGGGCCAACGTCCTGACTTTC; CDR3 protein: CASTITSGANVLTF
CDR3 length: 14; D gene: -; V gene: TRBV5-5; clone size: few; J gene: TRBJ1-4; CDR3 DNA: TGTGCCAGCAGCTCCTTAAAGGGGTCGGAAAAACTGTTTTTT; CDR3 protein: CASSSLKGSEKLFF
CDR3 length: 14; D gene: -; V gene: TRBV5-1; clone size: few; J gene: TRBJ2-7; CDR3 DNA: TGCGCCAGCAGTGCAGGACCAACCTCCTACGAGCAGTACTTC; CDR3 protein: CASSAGPTSYEQYF
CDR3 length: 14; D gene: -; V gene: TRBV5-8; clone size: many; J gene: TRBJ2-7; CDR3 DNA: TGTGCCAGCAGCTTGGATTGGGGAGGAAACGAGCAGTACTTC; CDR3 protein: CASSLDWGGNEQYF
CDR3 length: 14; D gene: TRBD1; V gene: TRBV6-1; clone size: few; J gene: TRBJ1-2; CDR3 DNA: TGTGCCAGCAGCATTCACAGGGGTAACGATGGCTACACCTTC; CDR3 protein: CASSIHRGNDGYTF
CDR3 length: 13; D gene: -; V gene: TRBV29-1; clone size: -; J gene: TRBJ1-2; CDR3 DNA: TGCAGCGTTGCGACGGACCTTAACTATGGCTACACCTTC; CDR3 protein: CSVATDLNYGYTF
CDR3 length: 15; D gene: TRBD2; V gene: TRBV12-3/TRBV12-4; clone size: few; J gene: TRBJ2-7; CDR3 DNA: TGTGCCAGCAGCTGGGGCGGGAGGTTTTCCTACGAGCAGTACTTC; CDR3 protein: CASSWGGRFSYEQYF
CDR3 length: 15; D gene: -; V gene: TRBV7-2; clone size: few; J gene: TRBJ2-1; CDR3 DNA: TGTGCCAGCAGCTTTCATAGTAGCTCCTACAATGAGCAGTTCTTC; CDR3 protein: CASSFHSSSYNEQFF
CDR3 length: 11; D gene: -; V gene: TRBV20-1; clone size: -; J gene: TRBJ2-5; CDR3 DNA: TGCAGTGCTAACCCCCAAGAGACCCAGTACTTC; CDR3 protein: CSANPQETQYF
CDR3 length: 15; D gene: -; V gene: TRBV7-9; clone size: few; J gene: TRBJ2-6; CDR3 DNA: TGTGCCAGCCCCCCGACCGCGTCTGGGGCCAACGTCCTGACTTTC; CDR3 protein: CASPPTASGANVLTF
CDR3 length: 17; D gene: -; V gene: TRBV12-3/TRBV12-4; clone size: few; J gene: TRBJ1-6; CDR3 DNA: TGTGCCAGCAGCAATGCAGGGATCAGAACCTATAATTCACCCCTCCACTTT; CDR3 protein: CASSNAGIRTYNSPLHF
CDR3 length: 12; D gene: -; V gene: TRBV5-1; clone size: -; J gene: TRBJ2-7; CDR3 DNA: TGCGCCAGCAGCGCCCCAGGGGATGAGCAGTACTTC; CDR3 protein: CASSAPGDEQYF
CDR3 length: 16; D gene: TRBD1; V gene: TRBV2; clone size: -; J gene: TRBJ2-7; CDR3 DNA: TGTGCCAGCCTGCGACGACAGGGACATTCGTCCTACGAGCAGTACTTC; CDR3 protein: CASLRRQGHSSYEQYF
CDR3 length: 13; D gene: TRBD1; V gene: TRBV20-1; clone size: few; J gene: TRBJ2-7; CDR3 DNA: TGCAGTGCTAGTTACACAGGGGCCTACGAGCAGTACTTC; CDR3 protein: CSASYTGAYEQYF
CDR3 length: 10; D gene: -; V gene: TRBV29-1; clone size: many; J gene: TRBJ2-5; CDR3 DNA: TGCAGCACCGTGGGAGAGACCCAGTACTTC; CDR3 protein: CSTVGETQYF
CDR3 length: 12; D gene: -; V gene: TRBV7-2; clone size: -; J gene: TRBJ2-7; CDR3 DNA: TGTGCCAGCAGCTTACTGGGGGCGGTGCAGTACTTC; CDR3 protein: CASSLLGAVQYF
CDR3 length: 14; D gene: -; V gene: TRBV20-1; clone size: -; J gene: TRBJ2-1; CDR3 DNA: TGCAGTGCTAGATTAACCAGCTCCTACAATGAGCAGTTCTTC; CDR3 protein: CSARLTSSYNEQFF
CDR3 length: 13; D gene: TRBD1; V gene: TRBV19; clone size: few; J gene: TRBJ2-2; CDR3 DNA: TGTGCCAGTAGTATCAGGGGGCCAATGGAGCTGTTTTTT; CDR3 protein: CASSIRGPMELFF
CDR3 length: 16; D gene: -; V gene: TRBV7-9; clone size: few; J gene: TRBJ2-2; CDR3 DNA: TGTGCCAGCAGCTTAGGGGGACTTCCCAGGACCGGGGAGCTGTTTTTT; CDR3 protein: CASSLGGLPRTGELFF
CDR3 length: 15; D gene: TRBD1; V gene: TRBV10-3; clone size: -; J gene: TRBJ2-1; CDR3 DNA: TGTGCCATCCGTAGGACAGGGGGCAACTTGAATGAGCAGTTCTTC; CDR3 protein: CAIRRTGGNLNEQFF
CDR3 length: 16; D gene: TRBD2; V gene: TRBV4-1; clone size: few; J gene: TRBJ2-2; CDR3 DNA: TGCGCCAGCAGCAAGAAGCGGGGGGGCGACACCGGGGAGCTGTTTTTT; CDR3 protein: CASSKKRGGDTGELFF
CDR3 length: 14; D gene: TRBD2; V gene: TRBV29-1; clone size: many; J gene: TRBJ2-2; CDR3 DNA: TGCAGCGTTGCCCCGGGACTAGTCACCGGGGAGCTGTTTTTT; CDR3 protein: CSVAPGLVTGELFF